What follows are 8 T cell receptor beta chains derived from one specimen sequenced in a study of T-cell reconstitution after alpha-beta-depleted transplantation in children. This sample's TCRbeta library carried unique molecular identifier barcodes. TCRdb re-derived calls from the PCR reads in MiXCR, one entry per CDR3 protein. The profile covers about 420,000 distinct CDR3 sequences, with approximately 10% appearing a single time and roughly 5.1% taken by the ten largest. Sequenced material: PBMCs from the stem cell graft donor, taken from the stem cell graft. These receptors originate from a human donor who donated a stem cell graft to a child with acute myeloid leukemia.

This rearrangement joins TRBV11-2 to TRBJ2-1; 8 nucleotides agree with TRBD2. The CDR3 is 17 amino acids. Per the germline V gene, CDR1 is SGHAT and CDR2 is FQNNGV. V lost 2 bases and J lost 8; bases outside the gene matches: 14. In nucleotides, the CDR3 is TGTGCCAGCAGCTTACTTACCGGGACTAGAGGCGCTGATGAGCAGTTCTTC. Translated, it gives CASSLLTGTRGADEQFF.

This clonotype was detected a few times. This chain links TRBV29-1 with TRBJ1-1; D may be TRBD1 (5 bases). V was cut by 4 bases and J by 8 bases, with 8 bases left in between. The CDR3 runs 10 residues. Germline CDR1 is SQVTM and CDR2 is ANQGSEA. The CDR3 DNA sequence: TGCAGCGTTGGAGGGGACGAAGCTTTCTTT. It codes for CSVGGDEAFF.

This clonotype showed up many times. CDR3 sequence reads: CASSLVSGIYNEQFF. The CDR3 coding sequence is TGTGCCAGCAGCTTGGTTTCCGGTATCTACAATGAGCAGTTCTTC. The chain carries TRBV5-5 and TRBJ2-1; D is unresolved. This CDR3 comprises 15 residues. Germline V lookup: CDR1 SGHKS, CDR2 YYEKEE (reference sequence). Trimming cost V 0 bases and J 3 bases, with 10 bases left between them.

This CDR3 is CASSRSSGANVLTF. For the CDR3, the DNA is TGTGCCAGCAGTCGTTCCTCTGGGGCCAACGTCCTGACTTTC. The rearrangement joins TRBV6-1 to TRBJ2-6; D ambiguous. The CDR3 extends over 14 amino acids. Trimming took off 5 bases at V and 0 bases at J, with 5 bases between the two ends. Germline CDR1 and CDR2: MNHNS and SASEGT.

This rearrangement joins TRBV6-5 to TRBJ1-1; 9 nucleotides line up with TRBD1. Trimming cost V 3 bases and J 4 bases; bases outside gene matches: 12. Germline loops: CDR1 MNHEY, CDR2 SVGAGI. The CDR3 contains 17 residues. CDR3 protein: CASSYTLTGGVVTEAFF. CDR3 bases: TGTGCCAGCAGTTATACCCTTACAGGGGGCGTTGTCACTGAAGCTTTCTTT.

This clonotype showed up just a few times. This chain joins TRBV10-3 and TRBJ1-1; D unclear. The CDR3 is 18 residues long. V was trimmed by 4 bases and J by 0 bases, leaving 21 bases between them. CDR1 and CDR2 from the germline V gene are ENHRY and SYGVKD. CDR3 loop: CAISVSLGDHWVNTEAFF. The CDR3 nucleotides are TGTGCCATCAGTGTATCCCTCGGGGATCATTGGGTGAACACTGAAGCTTTCTTT.

This clonotype showed up just a few times. The rearrangement joins TRBV20-1 to TRBJ2-2; either TRBD1 or TRBD2 may fit D (6 bases each). The length of the CDR3 is 16 residues. Germline CDR1 and CDR2: DFQATT and SNEGSKA (reference sequence). The germline V and J ends were trimmed by 6 bases and 6 bases, with 23 bases remaining between them. The DNA for the CDR3 is TGCAGTGCCCTAGGACCGGTAGGGGGACTCGCCGGGGAGCTGTTTTTT. Its protein product is CSALGPVGGLAGELFF.

The chain carries TRBV10-3 and TRBJ2-2; the match to TRBD2 covers 7 bases. V lost 6 bases and J lost 10; bases outside the gene matches: 8. There are 13 residues in the CDR3. The V gene's germline CDR1 is ENHRY and CDR2 SYGVKD. CDR3 sequence reads: CAISGLGRSELFF. DNA for the CDR3: TGTGCCATCAGCGGACTAGGTCGGTCGGAGCTGTTTTTT.